Each of the 32 T cell receptor beta chains below was sequenced from the same sample in a study of blood T cells in healthy people across ages. A sample-barcoded 5' primer and a J-beta primer mix were used in a second PCR of about 6 to 11 cycles. TCRdb re-called the 5' RACE reads through MiXCR, storing one row per CDR3 protein. This sample has roughly 1.5 million distinct CDR3 sequences, with approximately 43% found just once. What was sequenced was blood. Every receptor here comes from a woman in her late teens or twenties in good health.

V usage is TRBV29-1 and J usage is TRBJ1-2, with D perhaps matching TRBD1 (5 bases). Germline CDR1 is SQVTM and CDR2 is ANQGSEA. The V end lost 4 bases, the J end lost 4 bases, and 7 bases lay between the germline ends. The CDR3 runs 11 residues. In DNA, the CDR3 is TGCAGCGTTGGGGACCTCTATGGCTACACCTTC. This gives the protein CSVGDLYGYTF.

The chain uses TRBV7-2 and TRBJ2-2; D remains unclear. V was cut by 1 base and J by 4 bases, with 13 bases left in between. Germline lookup yields CDR1 SGHTA and CDR2 FQGNSA. The CDR3 covers 16 residues. The CDR3 region has the DNA TGTGCCAGCAGCTTAGTCATCATGAGGCCCACCGGGGAGCTGTTTTTT. Its translation: CASSLVIMRPTGELFF.

This clonotype was counted a single time. This chain connects TRBV30 to TRBJ1-5, with 7 nucleotides matching TRBD1. There are 14 residues in the CDR3. The junction had 4 bases not matched to a gene; V was cut back by 3 bases and J by 2 bases. Germline CDR1 and CDR2: GTSNPN and SVGIG (reference sequence). CDR3 coding DNA: TGTGCCTGGAGCTTCACAGGGGGCAATCAGCCCCAGCATTTT. It yields the protein CAWSFTGGNQPQHF.

The sample holds a few counts of this clonotype. The V call is TRBV20-1, the J call TRBJ1-2, with TRBD1 matching 7 bases. The germline V gene encodes CDR1 DFQATT and CDR2 SNEGSKA (reference sequence). The CDR3 has 16 residues. Trimming took 2 bases from V and 8 from J; bases not matched to a gene: 17. The CDR3 region has the DNA TGCAGTGCTAGACCCTGGCGGGACAGTATCGTACACGGCTACACCTTC. Amino acid sequence: CSARPWRDSIVHGYTF.

The V gene is TRBV27, the J gene TRBJ1-2, with a possible D match to TRBD1 (6 bases). The CDR3 contains 17 residues. CDR1 is MNHEY and CDR2 is SMNVEV in the germline V gene (reference sequence). V lost 2 bases and J lost 4, with 20 bases in between. CDR3 loop: CASSLDPSTGNPYGYTF. The DNA for the CDR3 is TGTGCCAGCAGTTTAGACCCCTCGACAGGAAACCCCTATGGCTACACCTTC.

This clonotype has only a few counts. The chain employs TRBV7-2 and TRBJ2-1; 12 bases line up with TRBD2. Trimming at V came to 3 bases and at J to 13 bases, leaving 7 bases not matched to a gene. This CDR3 has 14 residues. The germline V gene has CDR1 SGHTA and CDR2 FQGNSA. CDR3 sequence: CASSFPTSGGPQFF. Written as DNA, the CDR3 is TGTGCCAGCAGCTTCCCAACTAGCGGGGGGCCTCAGTTCTTC.

The V call is TRBV11-2, the J call TRBJ2-7, with D possibly being TRBD2 (6 bases). Germline V lookup: CDR1 SGHAT, CDR2 FQNNGV. V was cut by 0 bases and J by 1 base, with 16 bases left in between. The CDR3 is 17 amino acids. CDR3: CASSLDGGATWSYEQYF. CDR3 DNA sequence: TGTGCCAGCAGCTTAGACGGAGGGGCAACATGGTCCTACGAGCAGTACTTC.

The chain carries TRBV6-5 and TRBJ2-2, with D maybe TRBD2 (5 bases). Trimming shortened V by 5 bases and J by 2 bases, and 12 bases separated the two germline ends. Germline V gene lookup returns CDR1 MNHEY and CDR2 SVGAGI. The CDR3 is 15 amino acids. CDR3 region: CASSRETQNTGELFF. The DNA for the CDR3 is TGTGCCAGCAGTAGGGAGACACAAAACACCGGGGAGCTGTTTTTT.

The V and J genes are TRBV20-1 and TRBJ1-6, with 10 positions matching TRBD1. V lost 0 bases to trimming and J lost 0 bases; unmatched junction nucleotides: 11. CDR3 length: 20 amino acids. Germline-derived CDR1 and CDR2 are DFQATT and SNEGSKA (reference sequence). This CDR3 reads CSAREGGGQGLSSYNSPLHF. The CDR3 DNA follows: TGCAGTGCTAGAGAGGGGGGGGGACAGGGGCTGAGCTCCTATAATTCACCCCTCCACTTT.

This clonotype came up a few times. The rearrangement links TRBV4-1 to TRBJ1-2; D is perhaps TRBD1 (5 bases). V was trimmed by 3 bases and J by 0 bases, leaving 11 bases between them. CDR1 MGHRA and CDR2 YSYEKL come from the germline V gene. The CDR3 covers 15 residues. DNA of the CDR3: TGCGCCAGCAGCCAGGGACTATATCCTAACTATGGCTACACCTTC. It is translated as CASSQGLYPNYGYTF.

This chain connects TRBV11-2 to TRBJ1-1; 9 nucleotides match TRBD1. Per the germline V gene, CDR1 is SGHAT and CDR2 is FQNNGV. J lost 6 bases, V lost 5 bases, and 7 bases had no gene match. The CDR3 totals 14 residues. The CDR3 bases are TGTGCCAGCAGCCGAGACAGGGGGACGGCTGAAGCTTTCTTT. As protein: CASSRDRGTAEAFF.

This clonotype was picked up a small number of times. The chain is built from TRBV6-5 and TRBJ2-4, with TRBD2 matching over 9 bases. With 0 bases clipped from V and 2 bases from J, the junction kept 8 bases outside the gene matches. The CDR3 consists of 18 residues. CDR1 is MNHEY, CDR2 SVGAGI, per germline. Written as DNA, the CDR3 is TGTGCCAGCAGTTACTCGAGAAGTCTAGCGGGATCCAAAAACATTCAGTACTTC. As protein: CASSYSRSLAGSKNIQYF.

In the case of this clonotype: A much larger clone differs by one base, so this may be a read error. The chain joins TRBV29-1 to TRBJ1-5; TRBD1 matches 9 bases. The J call may be faulty, since TRBJ2-3 better matches the DNA end. Germline values: CDR1 SQVTM, CDR2 ANQGSEA. CDR3 length: 13 amino acids. CDR3 loop: CSARTGDNQPQYF. CDR3 DNA: TGCAGCGCCCGGACAGGGGACAATCAGCCCCAGTATTTT.

The chain has TRBV12-3 or TRBV12-4 and TRBJ1-2; maybe TRBD1 (6 bases). V lost 2 bases and J lost 2, with 12 bases in between. The CDR3 contains 15 residues. CDR3 residues: CASSLFGGGNYGYTF. CDR3 in DNA: TGTGCCAGCAGTTTATTCGGGGGCGGAAACTATGGCTACACCTTC.

A word on this clonotype: A much larger clone lies a single base off, so this may be a read error. The genes are TRBV5-1 and TRBJ1-4; no clear D gene. The CDR3 totals 13 residues. V shed 5 bases and J shed 6 bases, with 11 bases lying between them. CDR1 and CDR2 from the germline V gene are SGHRS and YFSETQ. Written as DNA, the CDR3 is TGCGCCAGCAGTCAGGAAGAGGATGAAAAACTGTTTTTT. Its protein product is CASSQEEDEKLFF.

This sequence joins TRBV7-9 and TRBJ2-7; D is ambiguous. The V and J ends lost 6 bases and 3 bases respectively, with 12 bases between them. This CDR3 comprises 13 residues. Germline CDR1 SEHNR, CDR2 FQNEAQ (reference sequence). The CDR3 sequence is CASRSAYGYEQYF. Written as DNA, the CDR3 is TGTGCCAGCAGGAGCGCTTATGGCTACGAGCAGTACTTC.

CDR3 sequence: CSVGTGGNEQFF. The CDR3 DNA sequence: TGCAGCGTCGGGACGGGAGGAAATGAGCAGTTCTTC. The V call is TRBV29-1, the J call TRBJ2-1; 7 bases map to TRBD2. The CDR3 consists of 12 residues. Per the germline V gene, CDR1 is SQVTM and CDR2 is ANQGSEA. Trimming took 6 bases from V and 7 from J; bases not matched to a gene: 6.

This clonotype was seen more than once but under ten times. The chain links TRBV4-3 to TRBJ1-2; a possible D gene is TRBD1 (6 bases). Looked up from germline, CDR1 is LGHNA and CDR2 is YSLEER. Trimming stripped 0 bases from V and 2 bases from J, with 16 bases between. The CDR3 has 17 residues. CDR3 residues: CASSQESAGALNYGYTF. CDR3 in DNA: TGCGCCAGCAGCCAAGAGTCAGCAGGGGCCTTGAACTATGGCTACACCTTC.

The rearrangement uses TRBV7-2 and TRBJ2-5; D is uncertain. The germline V gene has CDR1 SGHTA and CDR2 FQGNSA. This CDR3 contains 14 residues. Trimming left V 5 bases short and J 0 bases short, with 10 bases between. CDR3 residues: CASSRSTYQETQYF. The CDR3 bases are TGTGCCAGCAGCCGAAGCACGTACCAAGAGACCCAGTACTTC.

This clonotype has a count of ten or more. The V gene is TRBV29-1, the J gene TRBJ2-7, with D possibly being TRBD2 (6 bases). CDR3 length: 15 residues. Germline V gene data show CDR1 as SQVTM and CDR2 as ANQGSEA. Trimming pared 4 bases from V and 1 base from J, leaving 17 bases between. In nucleotides, the CDR3 is TGCAGCGTTGTAGCGGTAGGCCGACTGTCCTACGAGCAGTACTTC. It codes for CSVVAVGRLSYEQYF.

This clonotype appeared a few times. V gene TRBV7-2 combines with J gene TRBJ2-3, with D possibly TRBD2 on 6 matching bases. V lost 7 bases and J lost 8, with 16 bases in between. This CDR3 has 13 residues. CDR1 SGHTA and CDR2 FQGNSA come from the germline V gene. CDR3 bases: TGTGCCAGCACCCCATTGGGAGGTGCTACGCAGTATTTT. It codes for CASTPLGGATQYF.

The chain carries TRBV10-3 and TRBJ1-2; TRBD1 might be the D (5 bases). This CDR3 has 14 residues. CDR1 is ENHRY and CDR2 is SYGVKD in the germline V gene. V shed 5 bases and J shed 4 bases, with 14 bases lying between them. The CDR3 bases are TGTGCCATCAGTCCCTTTACAGGTCGCTATGGCTACACCTTC. It specifies CAISPFTGRYGYTF.

The rearrangement links TRBV11-1 to TRBJ2-7; D may match TRBD1 or TRBD2 (5 bases each). In germline, CDR1 is SGHAT, CDR2 FQDESV (reference sequence). V was cut by 7 bases and J by 7 bases, with 20 bases left in between. This CDR3 comprises 14 residues. CDR3 nucleotide sequence: TGTGCCAGCACCCCCGACGGGACCCACAATGAGCAGTACTTC. Its protein is CASTPDGTHNEQYF.

The chain couples TRBV12-3 or TRBV12-4 to TRBJ1-2, with D unclear. Trimming cost V 0 bases and J 8 bases, with 16 bases left between them. This CDR3 has 15 amino acids. The CDR3 coding sequence is TGTGCCAGCAGTTTAGCGCGGGGAGGGATGGAGGGCTACACCTTC. This codes for CASSLARGGMEGYTF.

The CDR3 DNA reads TGTGCCATCAGAGGGACTAGCACAGATACGCAGTATTTT. It is translated as CAIRGTSTDTQYF. V is TRBV10-3 and J is TRBJ2-3; D may be TRBD2 (6 bases). Germline V lookup: CDR1 ENHRY, CDR2 SYGVKD. The germline V and J ends were trimmed by 6 bases and 0 bases, with 7 bases remaining between them. The CDR3 has 13 residues.

This clonotype was seen a handful of times. The V and J genes are TRBV27 and TRBJ2-1, with TRBD2 matching over 11 bases. The V segment lost 5 bases and the J segment 7 bases; nucleotides outside the gene matches: 13. Germline loops: CDR1 MNHEY, CDR2 SMNVEV (reference sequence). CDR3 length: 17 amino acids. The DNA of the CDR3 is TGTGCCAGCAGTACGATTAGCGGGAGGGCCAGTGGGAATGAGCAGTTCTTC. Translation gives CASSTISGRASGNEQFF.

This chain uses TRBV4-1 with TRBJ2-7, with no clear D. Trimming shortened V by 4 bases and J by 7 bases, and 17 bases separated the two germline ends. The germline CDR1 and CDR2 sequences are MGHRA and YSYEKL. The CDR3 has 14 residues. DNA for the CDR3: TGCGCCAGCAGCCGTAAGCTGCAGCTAGGAGAGCAGTACTTC. This translates into CASSRKLQLGEQYF.

Remarks on this clonotype: One junction end disagrees with the germline gene, perhaps due to a read error. V usage is TRBV7-6 and J usage is TRBJ2-1; D is undetermined. The CDR3 totals 14 residues. From germline, CDR1 is SGHVS and CDR2 FNYEAQ. CDR3 in amino acids: CASSLARLNNEQLF. CDR3 DNA sequence: TGTGCCAGCAGCTTAGCTAGACTGAACAATGAGCAGTTGTTC.

CDR3 nucleotide sequence: TGTGCCGGGGGGACAGGGGGCGTCACTGAAGCTTTCTTT. This encodes CAGGTGGVTEAFF. The V and J genes are TRBV30 and TRBJ1-1; 12 nucleotides align to TRBD1. Germline trimming cut 8 bases from V and 4 bases from J; bases unmatched to any gene: 5. Germline values: CDR1 GTSNPN, CDR2 SVGIG (reference sequence). The CDR3 consists of 13 residues. Together with reference TRBV30 and TRBJ1-1, the CDR3 gives the full variable domain: SQTIHQWPATLVQPVGSPLSLECTVEGTSNPNLYWYRQAAGRGLQLLFYSVGIGQISSEVPQNLSASRPQDRQFILSSKKLLLSDSGFYLCAGGTGGVTEAFFGQGTRLTVV.

The chain carries TRBV27 and TRBJ2-7; 9 bases agree with TRBD1. CDR3 length: 15 amino acids. Germline-derived CDR1 and CDR2 are MNHEY and SMNVEV (reference sequence). Trimming took 7 bases from V and 2 from J; bases not matched to a gene: 9. The CDR3: CASKTPGTGTYEQYF. The CDR3 DNA reads as TGTGCCAGCAAAACACCCGGGACAGGGACCTACGAGCAGTACTTC.

A single count supports this clonotype. This chain joins TRBV6-2 or TRBV6-3 and TRBJ2-3, with 12 positions matching TRBD2. The germline V gene has CDR1 MNHEY and CDR2 SVGEGT. The CDR3 is 18 residues long. Trimming took 2 bases from V and 2 from J; bases not matched to a gene: 8. CDR3 in DNA: TGTGCCAGCAGTTACGACTTAACTAGCGGGGGGTACACAGATACGCAGTATTTT. Its translation is CASSYDLTSGGYTDTQYF.

This sequence joins TRBV7-6 and TRBJ2-2; no clear D. The CDR3 covers 15 residues. The germline CDR1 and CDR2 sequences are SGHVS and FNYEAQ. Trimming removed 1 base from V and 6 bases from J, with 12 bases in between. CDR3 nucleotides: TGTGCCAGCAGCTTAGGGCCGAAGGGATCCGGGGAGCTGTTTTTT. It is translated as CASSLGPKGSGELFF. Full variable domain (missing parts from reference TRBV7-6 and TRBJ2-2): GAGVSQSPRYKVTKRGQDVALRCDPISGHVSLYWYRQALGQGPEFLTYFNYEAQQDKSGLPNDRFSAERPEGSISTLTIQRTEQRDSAMYRCASSLGPKGSGELFFGEGSRLTVL.